These 5 T cell receptor beta chains originate from one sample sequenced in a study of cytomegalovirus exposure and HLA in healthy donors. Researchers ran the PCR with 60 Vbeta and 13 Jbeta primers. The assay was immunoSEQ multiplex PCR, and TCRdb's table has in-frame clones only and misses some. The table records some 150,000 clones, 60% to 75% of them present only once. The specimen sequenced was PBMCs. These receptors came from a man aged 30 to 45 in good health and CMV-seronegative.

The J gene is TRBJ1-5, the V gene TRBV28; possibly TRBD1 for D (6 bases). The CDR3 extends over 15 amino acids. The germline CDR1 and CDR2 sequences are MDHEN and SYDVKM. Trimming removed 7 bases at V and 4 bases at J, with 17 bases between. DNA of the CDR3: TGTGCCAGCACCCTACAGGGTCCTGGGAATCAGCCCCAGCATTTT. Amino acid sequence: CASTLQGPGNQPQHF. Combining the CDR3 with reference TRBV28 and TRBJ1-5 gives the whole variable domain DVKVTQSSRYLVKRTGEKVFLECVQDMDHENMFWYRQDPGLGLRLIYFSYDVKMKEKGDIPEGYSVSREKKERFSLILESASTNQTSMYLCASTLQGPGNQPQHFGDGTRLSIL.

This CDR3 is CASSPPIKGEQYF. In DNA form, the CDR3 reads TGTGCCAGCTCACCACCGATCAAGGGGGAGCAGTACTTC. This chain uses TRBV18 with TRBJ2-7; tentatively, D is TRBD1 (5 bases). CDR1 and CDR2 from the germline V gene are KGHSH and LQKENI. The CDR3 covers 13 residues. The V end lost 0 bases, the J end lost 7 bases, and 10 bases lay between the germline ends. Supplemented by reference TRBV18 and TRBJ2-7, the full variable domain reads NAGVMQNPRHLVRRRGQEARLRCSPMKGHSHVYWYRQLPEEGLKFMVYLQKENIIDESGMPKERFSAEFPKEGPSILRIQQVVRGDSAAYFCASSPPIKGEQYFGPGTRLTVT.

The chain has TRBV28 and TRBJ1-2; tentatively, D is TRBD1 (6 bases). Germline assignment: CDR1 MDHEN and CDR2 SYDVKM. The CDR3 covers 15 residues. The V end lost 4 bases, the J end lost 2 bases, and 14 bases lay between the germline ends. CDR3 bases: TGTGCCAGCAGTTCCTCGGGACACTTCAACTATGGCTACACCTTC. This encodes CASSSSGHFNYGYTF.

J is TRBJ2-5 and V is TRBV28; D is uncertain. V shed 4 bases and J shed 4 bases, with 10 bases lying between them. The CDR3 spans 13 residues. Germline CDR1 reads MDHEN; CDR2 reads SYDVKM. CDR3 DNA: TGTGCCAGCAGTTCCGGAGCGCGAGAGACCCAGTACTTC. Protein product: CASSSGARETQYF.

V and J are TRBV11-3 and TRBJ1-4, with 7 bases identical to TRBD1. From germline, CDR1 is SGHNT and CDR2 YENEEA. V was pared by 3 bases and J by 6 bases, with 7 bases of the junction left unmatched. The CDR3 runs to 15 residues. CDR3 coding DNA: TGTGCCAGCAGCTTTGAGACAGGGAAAGATGAAAAACTGTTTTTT. Protein sequence: CASSFETGKDEKLFF.